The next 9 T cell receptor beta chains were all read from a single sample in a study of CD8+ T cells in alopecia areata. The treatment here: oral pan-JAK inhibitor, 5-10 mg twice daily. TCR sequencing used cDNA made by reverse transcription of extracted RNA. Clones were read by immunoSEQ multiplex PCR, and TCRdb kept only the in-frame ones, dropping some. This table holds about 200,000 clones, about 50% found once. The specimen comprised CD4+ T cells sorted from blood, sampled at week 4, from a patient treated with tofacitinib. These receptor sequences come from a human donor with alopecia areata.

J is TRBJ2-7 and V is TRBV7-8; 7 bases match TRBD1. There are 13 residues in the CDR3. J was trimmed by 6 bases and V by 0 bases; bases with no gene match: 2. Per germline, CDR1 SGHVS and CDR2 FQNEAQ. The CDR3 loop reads CASSLATGTEQYF. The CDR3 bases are TGTGCCAGCAGCTTAGCGACAGGGACCGAGCAGTACTTC.

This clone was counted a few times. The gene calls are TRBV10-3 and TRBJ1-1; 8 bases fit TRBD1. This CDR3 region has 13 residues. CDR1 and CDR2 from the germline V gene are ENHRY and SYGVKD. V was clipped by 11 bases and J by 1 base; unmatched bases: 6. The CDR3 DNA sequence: TGTGCCGCGCGACAGGGGCGGAACACTGAAGCTTTCTTT. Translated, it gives CAARQGRNTEAFF.

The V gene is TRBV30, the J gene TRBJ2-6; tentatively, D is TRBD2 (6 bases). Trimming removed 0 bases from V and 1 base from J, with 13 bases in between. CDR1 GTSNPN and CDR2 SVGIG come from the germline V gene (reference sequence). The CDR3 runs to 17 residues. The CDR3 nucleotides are TGTGCCTGGAGTGTCGGGGCCGGAGGGTCTGGGGCCAACGTCCTGACTTTC. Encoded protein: CAWSVGAGGSGANVLTF.

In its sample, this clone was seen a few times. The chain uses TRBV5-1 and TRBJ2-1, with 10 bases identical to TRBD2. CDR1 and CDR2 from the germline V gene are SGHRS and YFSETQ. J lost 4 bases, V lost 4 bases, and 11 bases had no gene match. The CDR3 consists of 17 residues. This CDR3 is CASSPTAGGPRYNEQFF. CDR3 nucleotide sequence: TGCGCCAGCAGCCCCACAGCGGGGGGGCCTAGGTACAATGAGCAGTTCTTC.

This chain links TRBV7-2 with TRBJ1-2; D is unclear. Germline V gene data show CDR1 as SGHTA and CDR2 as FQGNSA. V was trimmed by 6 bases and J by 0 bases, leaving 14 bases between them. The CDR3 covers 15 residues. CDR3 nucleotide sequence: TGTGCCAGCAGGGGAGATAGGGTAGCTAACTATGGCTACACCTTC. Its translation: CASRGDRVANYGYTF.

CDR3 loop: CASRLSPGTEKYEQYF. Here the CDR3 DNA reads TGTGCCAGCAGACTATCGCCGGGGACAGAAAAATACGAGCAGTACTTC. The chain recombines TRBV27 with TRBJ2-7; 7 bases fit TRBD1. The V gene end was trimmed by 6 bases and the J gene end by 4 bases; junction bases not matched to a gene: 15. The CDR3 sequence is 16 residues long. CDR1 and CDR2 (germline): MNHEY, SMNVEV (reference sequence).

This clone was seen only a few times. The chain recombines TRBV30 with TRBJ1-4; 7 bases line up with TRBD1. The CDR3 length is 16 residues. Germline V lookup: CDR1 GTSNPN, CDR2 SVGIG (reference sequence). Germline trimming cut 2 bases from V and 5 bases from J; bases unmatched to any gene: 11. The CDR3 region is CAWSQQGSARNEKLFF. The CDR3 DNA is TGTGCCTGGAGTCAACAGGGGAGTGCTCGAAATGAAAAACTGTTTTTT.

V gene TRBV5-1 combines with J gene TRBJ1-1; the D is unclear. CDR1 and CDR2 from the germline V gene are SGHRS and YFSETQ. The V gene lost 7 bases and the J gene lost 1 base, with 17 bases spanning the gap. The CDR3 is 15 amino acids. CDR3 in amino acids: CASAQSSDPNTEAFF. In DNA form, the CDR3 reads TGCGCCAGCGCTCAATCTTCCGACCCGAACACTGAAGCTTTCTTT. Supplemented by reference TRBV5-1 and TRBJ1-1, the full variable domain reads KAGVTQTPRYLIKTRGQQVTLSCSPISGHRSVSWYQQTPGQGLQFLFEYFSETQRNKGNFPGRFSGRQFSNSRSEMNVSTLELGDSALYLCASAQSSDPNTEAFFGQGTRLTVV.

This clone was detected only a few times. DNA of the CDR3: TGCAGCGCCGGACAGGGGAGGGATCAGCCCCAGCATTTT. Its translation is CSAGQGRDQPQHF. V usage is TRBV29-1 and J usage is TRBJ1-5; TRBD1 agrees at 9 bases. Germline values: CDR1 SQVTM, CDR2 ANQGSEA. Trimming removed 7 bases from V and 5 bases from J; junction bases left unmatched: 6. The CDR3 extends over 13 amino acids.